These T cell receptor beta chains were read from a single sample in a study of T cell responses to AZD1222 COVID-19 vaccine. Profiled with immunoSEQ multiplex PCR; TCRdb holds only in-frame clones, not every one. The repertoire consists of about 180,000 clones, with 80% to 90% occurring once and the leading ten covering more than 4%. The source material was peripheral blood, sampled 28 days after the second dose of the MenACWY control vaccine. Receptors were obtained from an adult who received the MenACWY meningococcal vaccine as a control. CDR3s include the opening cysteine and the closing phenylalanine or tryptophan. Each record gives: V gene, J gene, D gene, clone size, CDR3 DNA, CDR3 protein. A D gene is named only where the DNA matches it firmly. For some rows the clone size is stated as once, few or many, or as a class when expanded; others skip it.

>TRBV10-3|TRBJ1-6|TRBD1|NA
TGTGCCATCAGTGGACAGGGGGCTAATTCACCCCTCCACTTT
CAISGQGANSPLHF
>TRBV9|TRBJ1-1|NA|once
TGTGCCTCCGGGTCCCCGGCTTTCTTT
CASGSPAFF
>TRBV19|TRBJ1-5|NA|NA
TGTGCCAGTAGTATAAGTCCCGGCTACAGCAATCAGCCCCAGCATTTT
CASSISPGYSNQPQHF
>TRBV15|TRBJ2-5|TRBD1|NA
TGTGCCACCAGCAGTGTAACAGGGGCCCAAGAGACCCAGTACTTC
CATSSVTGAQETQYF
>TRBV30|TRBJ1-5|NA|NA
TGTGCCTGGACGGGGGATAGCAATCAGCCCCAGCATTTT
CAWTGDSNQPQHF
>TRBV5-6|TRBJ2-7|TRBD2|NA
TGTGCCAGCAGCCAGGTCGGGACTAGCGGATACGAGCAGTACTTC
CASSQVGTSGYEQYF
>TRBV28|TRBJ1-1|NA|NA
TGTGCCAGCAGTTTCGCAGGTAAAGTCACTGAAGCTTTCTTT
CASSFAGKVTEAFF
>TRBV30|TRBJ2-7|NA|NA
TGTGCCTGGAGGTCGGCAGGCTCGATGGACGAGCAGTACTTC
CAWRSAGSMDEQYF
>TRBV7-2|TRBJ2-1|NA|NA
TGTGCCAGCAGCTTTTACAATGAGCAGTTCTTC
CASSFYNEQFF
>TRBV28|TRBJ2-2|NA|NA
TGTGCCAGCACACCCCCGGGGTGGCACGGGGAGCTGTTTTTT
CASTPPGWHGELFF
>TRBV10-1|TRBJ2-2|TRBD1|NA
TGCGCCAGCAGTTCGAACCTGGGACAGGCGAACACCGGGGAGCTGTTTTTT
CASSSNLGQANTGELFF
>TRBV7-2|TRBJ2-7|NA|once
TGTGCCAGCAGCTTATGGGAATCCTACGAGCAGTACTTC
CASSLWESYEQYF
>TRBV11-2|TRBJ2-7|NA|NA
TGTGCCAGCAGCTTATGGTCGGGAGAATGGGCCGAGCAGTACTTC
CASSLWSGEWAEQYF
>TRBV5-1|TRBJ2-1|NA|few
TGCGCCAGCAGCGTTACAACAGGGACTGAGCAGTTCTTC
CASSVTTGTEQFF
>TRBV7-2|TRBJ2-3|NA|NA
TGTGCCAGCAGCCTGTTTCGGGCGCGGACAGATACGCAGTATTTT
CASSLFRARTDTQYF
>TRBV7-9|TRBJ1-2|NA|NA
TGTGCCAGCAGCTTAGTTGAGGGATTCTATGGCTACACCTTC
CASSLVEGFYGYTF
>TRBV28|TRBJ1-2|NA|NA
TGTGCCAGCATCTCCCCAGGGTATGGCTACACCTTC
CASISPGYGYTF
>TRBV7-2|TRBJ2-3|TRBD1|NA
TGTGCCAGCAGCCCAGGACAGGGATTCACAGATACGCAGTATTTT
CASSPGQGFTDTQYF
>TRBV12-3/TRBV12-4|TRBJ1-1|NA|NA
TGTGCCAGCAGTTTTGTGAACACTGAAGCTTTCTTT
CASSFVNTEAFF
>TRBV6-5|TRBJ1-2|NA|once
TGTGCCAGCAGTTACTCGATGGGGGTAGCTAACTATGGCTACACCTTC
CASSYSMGVANYGYTF
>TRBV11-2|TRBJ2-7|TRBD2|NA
TGTGCCAGCAGCTCTCCCGGACTAGCGGGAGGGACCTCCTACGAGCAGTACTTC
CASSSPGLAGGTSYEQYF
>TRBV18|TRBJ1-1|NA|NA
TGTGCCAGCTCACCACCAGGTCGGACGGAGAACACTGAAGCTTTCTTT
CASSPPGRTENTEAFF
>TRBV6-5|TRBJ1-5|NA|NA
TGTGCCAGCAGTTCCTATGACAGGAATCAGCCCCAGCATTTT
CASSSYDRNQPQHF
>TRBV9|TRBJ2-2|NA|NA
TGTGCCAGCAGCGTAGGGGGACCCGAACAACCAAACACCGGGGAGCTGTTTTTT
CASSVGGPEQPNTGELFF
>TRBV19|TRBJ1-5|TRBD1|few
TGTGCCAGTAGTATGGGCAGGGGGCATGATCAGCCCCAGCATTTT
CASSMGRGHDQPQHF
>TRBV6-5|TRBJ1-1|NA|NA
TGTGCCAGCAGTTATTCCCGAGGCCTGAACACTGAAGCTTTCTTT
CASSYSRGLNTEAFF
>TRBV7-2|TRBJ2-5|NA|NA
TGTGCCAGCAGCCCCCTCGGGTCGAGGGGCCTACAAGAGACCCAGTACTTC
CASSPLGSRGLQETQYF
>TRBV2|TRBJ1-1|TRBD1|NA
TGTGCCAGCAGTGGGGACAGGGGGCGGGTCACTGAAGCTTTCTTT
CASSGDRGRVTEAFF
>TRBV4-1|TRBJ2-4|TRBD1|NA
TGCGCCAGCAGCCATGGGACAGAAGGGATTCAGTACTTC
CASSHGTEGIQYF
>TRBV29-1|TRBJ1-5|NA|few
TGCAGCGTTGTGGGGGGCCCCAATCAGCCCCAGCATTTT
CSVVGGPNQPQHF
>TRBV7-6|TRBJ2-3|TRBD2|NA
TGTGCCAGCAGCTTAGTTACTAGCGGATATACAGATACGCAGTATTTT
CASSLVTSGYTDTQYF
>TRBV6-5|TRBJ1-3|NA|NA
TGTGCCAGCCGGAGGAACTCTGGAAACACCATATATTTT
CASRRNSGNTIYF
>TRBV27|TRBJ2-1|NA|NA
TGTGCCAGCAGTGCGGCGCAGGGTGGTGAGCAGTTCTTC
CASSAAQGGEQFF
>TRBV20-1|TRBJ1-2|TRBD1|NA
TGCAGTGCTGGGACAGTCTATGGCTACACCTTC
CSAGTVYGYTF
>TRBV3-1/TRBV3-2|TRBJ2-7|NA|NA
TGTGCCAGCAGCCAAGGGTACGAGCAGTACTTC
CASSQGYEQYF
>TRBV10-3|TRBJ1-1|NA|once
TGTGCCATCAGTGGCCCGGAGCACACTGAAGCTTTCTTT
CAISGPEHTEAFF
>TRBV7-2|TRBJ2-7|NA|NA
TGTGCCAGCAGCTTAGAGGGGGGAGCTGGTCCCTACGAGCAGTACTTC
CASSLEGGAGPYEQYF
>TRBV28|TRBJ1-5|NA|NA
TGTGCCAGTACAGGAATTAATCAGCCCCAGCATTTT
CASTGINQPQHF
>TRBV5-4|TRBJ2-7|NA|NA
TGTGCCAGCAGCTTGTATCTAGGGGAAGAGCAGTACTTC
CASSLYLGEEQYF
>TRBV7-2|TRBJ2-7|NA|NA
TGTGCCAGCAGCTTAGCGCCAGACTACGAGCAGTACTTC
CASSLAPDYEQYF